The source of this TCR beta chain is a study of shared clonotypes between healthy human individuals. Turning to the study itself: Donors, aged 18 to 49, were a couple of women and a few men.

It was CD45RO-negative cells, positively selected for CCR7, that made up naive CD8 cells, with terminally differentiated effector memory CD45RA+ cells excluded. Per the germline V gene, CDR1 is SGHVS and CDR2 is FNYEAQ. V was clipped by 3 bases and J by 2 bases; unmatched bases: 8. The CDR3 totals 17 residues. The protocol was immunoSEQ multiplex PCR, while the TCRdb copy is restricted to in-frame clones and leaves out a portion. The sample holds roughly 2.1 million clones; under 95% are singletons and the top ten take 1.5% to 2%. The clonotype originates from a man aged 18 to 29 in good health. Some clones in this sample may be carry-over from other donors' samples. The chain employs TRBV7-6 and TRBJ2-5, with 11 bases identical to TRBD2. The sequencing sample was made of naive CD8+ T cells from PBMCs. CDR3 sequence reads: CASSFPGTSGIQETQYF. As DNA, the CDR3 is TGTGCCAGCAGCTTTCCCGGGACTAGCGGTATACAAGAGACCCAGTACTTC. Full variable domain (missing parts from reference TRBV7-6 and TRBJ2-5): GAGVSQSPRYKVTKRGQDVALRCDPISGHVSLYWYRQALGQGPEFLTYFNYEAQQDKSGLPNDRFSAERPEGSISTLTIQRTEQRDSAMYRCASSFPGTSGIQETQYFGPGTRLLVL.